This section outlines one T cell receptor beta chain sequence together with its context. The authors' processing: Counts of nucleated cells, estimated from reference gene primer amplification, were obtained. Sequencing was performed with immunoSEQ multiplex PCR; in TCRdb, only in-frame clones are kept and a portion is missing. That table furnishes V, J and clone size, whereas the DNA furnished D and trimming. The repertoire holds 130,000 to 150,000 clones, with 85% to 90% as singletons. The sample belongs to a study of blood T cell repertoires in COVID-19. Study in general: T cells, B-cell-depleted T cells, or PBMCs supplied cDNA or gDNA.

Germline V CDR1 and CDR2: LGHNT, FRNRAP. With 5 bases removed from V and 9 bases from J, the gap between germline ends came to 13 bases. The length of the CDR3 is 12 residues. V is TRBV12-5 and J is TRBJ1-1, with D tentatively TRBD1 (5 bases). The receptor was derived from a woman between 35 and 50 years old with acute or convalescent COVID-19. Sequenced sample: peripheral blood. The CDR3 reads CASGTETVKAFF. The CDR3 DNA sequence: TGTGCTAGTGGTACAGAGACAGTGAAAGCTTTCTTT.